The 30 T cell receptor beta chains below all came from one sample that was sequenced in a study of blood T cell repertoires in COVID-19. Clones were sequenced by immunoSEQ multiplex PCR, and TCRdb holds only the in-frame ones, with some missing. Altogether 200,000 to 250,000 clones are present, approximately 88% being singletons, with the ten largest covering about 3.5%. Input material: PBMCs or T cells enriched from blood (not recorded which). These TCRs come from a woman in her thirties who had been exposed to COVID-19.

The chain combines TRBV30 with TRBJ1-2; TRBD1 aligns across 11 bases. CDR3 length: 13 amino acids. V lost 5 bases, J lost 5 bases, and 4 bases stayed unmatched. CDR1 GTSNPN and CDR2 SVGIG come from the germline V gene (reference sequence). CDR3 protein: CAWGTGGRYGYTF. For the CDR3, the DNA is TGTGCCTGGGGGACAGGGGGTCGTTATGGCTACACCTTC.

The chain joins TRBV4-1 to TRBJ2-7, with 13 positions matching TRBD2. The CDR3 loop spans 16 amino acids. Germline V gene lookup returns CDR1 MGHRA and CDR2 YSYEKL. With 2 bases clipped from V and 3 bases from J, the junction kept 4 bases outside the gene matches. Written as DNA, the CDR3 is TGCGCCAGCAGCCAACAGGGACTAGCGGGGATCTACGAGCAGTACTTC. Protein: CASSQQGLAGIYEQYF.

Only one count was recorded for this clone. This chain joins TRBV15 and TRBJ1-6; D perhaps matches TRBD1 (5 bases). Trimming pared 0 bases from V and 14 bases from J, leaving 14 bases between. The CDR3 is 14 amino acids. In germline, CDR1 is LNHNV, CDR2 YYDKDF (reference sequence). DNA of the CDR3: TGTGCCACCAGCAGAGATCAGGGTCTGTCAGCCCTCCACTTT. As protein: CATSRDQGLSALHF. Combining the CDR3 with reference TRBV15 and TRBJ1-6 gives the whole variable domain DAMVIQNPRYQVTQFGKPVTLSCSQTLNHNVMYWYQQKSSQAPKLLFHYYDKDFNNEADTPDNFQSRRPNTSFCFLDIRSPGLGDTAMYLCATSRDQGLSALHFGNGTRLTVT.

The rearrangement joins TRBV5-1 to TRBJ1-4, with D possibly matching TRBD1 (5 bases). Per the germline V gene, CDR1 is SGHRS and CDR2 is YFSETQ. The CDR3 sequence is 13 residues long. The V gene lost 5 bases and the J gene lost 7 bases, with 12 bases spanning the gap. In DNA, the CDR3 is TGCGCCAGCAGAAGGGGAAGGGGTGAAAAACTGTTTTTT. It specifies CASRRGRGEKLFF.

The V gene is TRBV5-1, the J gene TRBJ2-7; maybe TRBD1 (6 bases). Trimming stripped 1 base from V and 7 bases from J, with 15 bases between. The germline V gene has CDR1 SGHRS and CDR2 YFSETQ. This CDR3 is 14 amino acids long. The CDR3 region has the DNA TGCGCCAGCAGCTTGACAGGGACGGTGGGAGAGCAGTACTTC. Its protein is CASSLTGTVGEQYF.

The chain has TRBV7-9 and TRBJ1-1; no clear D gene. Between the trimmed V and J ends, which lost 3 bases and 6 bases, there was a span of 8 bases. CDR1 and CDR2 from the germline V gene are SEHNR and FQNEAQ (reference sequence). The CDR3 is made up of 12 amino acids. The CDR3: CASSLAGSEAFF. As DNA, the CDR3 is TGTGCCAGCAGCTTGGCGGGATCTGAAGCTTTCTTT.

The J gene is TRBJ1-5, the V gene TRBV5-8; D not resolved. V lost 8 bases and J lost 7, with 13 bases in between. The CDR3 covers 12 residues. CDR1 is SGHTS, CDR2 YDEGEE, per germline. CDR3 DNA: TGTGCCAGTACTAAAGGTTGGCAGCCCCAGCATTTT. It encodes CASTKGWQPQHF.

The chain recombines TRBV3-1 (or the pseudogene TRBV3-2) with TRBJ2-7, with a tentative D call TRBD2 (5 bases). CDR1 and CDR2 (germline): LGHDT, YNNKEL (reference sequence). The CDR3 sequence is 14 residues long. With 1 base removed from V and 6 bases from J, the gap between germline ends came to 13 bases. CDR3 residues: CASSQVRGLTEQYF. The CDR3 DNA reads TGTGCCAGCAGCCAAGTGCGCGGGCTTACCGAGCAGTACTTC.

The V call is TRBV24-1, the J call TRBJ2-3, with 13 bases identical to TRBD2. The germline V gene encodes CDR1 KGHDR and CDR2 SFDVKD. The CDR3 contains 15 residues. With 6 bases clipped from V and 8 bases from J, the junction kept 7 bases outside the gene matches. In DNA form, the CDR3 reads TGTGCCACCAGTCCTGGACTAGCGGGAGTGGGTACGCAGTATTTT. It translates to CATSPGLAGVGTQYF.

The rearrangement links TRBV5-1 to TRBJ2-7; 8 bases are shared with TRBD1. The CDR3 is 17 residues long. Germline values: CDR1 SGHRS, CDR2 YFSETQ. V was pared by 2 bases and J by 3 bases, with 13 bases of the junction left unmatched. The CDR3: CASSFLSYPGQDYEQYF. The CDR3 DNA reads TGCGCCAGCAGCTTCCTATCTTACCCGGGACAGGACTACGAGCAGTACTTC.

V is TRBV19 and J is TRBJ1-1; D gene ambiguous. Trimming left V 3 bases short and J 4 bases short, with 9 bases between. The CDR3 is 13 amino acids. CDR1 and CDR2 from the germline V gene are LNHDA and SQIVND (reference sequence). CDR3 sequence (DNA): TGTGCCAGTAGTATGGTACAGAGCACTGAAGCTTTCTTT. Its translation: CASSMVQSTEAFF.

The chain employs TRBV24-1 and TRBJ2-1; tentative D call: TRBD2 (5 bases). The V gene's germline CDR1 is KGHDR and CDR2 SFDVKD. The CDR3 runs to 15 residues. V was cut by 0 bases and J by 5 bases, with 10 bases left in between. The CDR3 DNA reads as TGTGCCACCAGTGATTTGGGGGTGAGGGACAATGAGCAGTTCTTC. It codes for CATSDLGVRDNEQFF.

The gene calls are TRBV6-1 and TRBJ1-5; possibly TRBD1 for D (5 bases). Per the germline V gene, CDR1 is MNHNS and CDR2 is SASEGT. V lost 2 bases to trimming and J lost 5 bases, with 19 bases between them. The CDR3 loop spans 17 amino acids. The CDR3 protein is CASSERRRGKEHQPQHF. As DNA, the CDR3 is TGTGCCAGCAGTGAACGTAGGCGGGGGAAAGAACATCAGCCCCAGCATTTT.

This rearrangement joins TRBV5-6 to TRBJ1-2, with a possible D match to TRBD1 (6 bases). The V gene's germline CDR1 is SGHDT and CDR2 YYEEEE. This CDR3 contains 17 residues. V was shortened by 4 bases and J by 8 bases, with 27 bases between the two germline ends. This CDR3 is CASSPLPWGQGSYGYTF. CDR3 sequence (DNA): TGTGCCAGCAGCCCCCTACCCTGGGGGCAGGGGAGCTACGGCTACACCTTC.

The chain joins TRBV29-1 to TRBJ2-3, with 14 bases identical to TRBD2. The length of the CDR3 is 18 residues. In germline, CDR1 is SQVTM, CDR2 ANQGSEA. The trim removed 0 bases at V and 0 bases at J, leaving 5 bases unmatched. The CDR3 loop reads CSVEDYGLAGGSTDTQYF. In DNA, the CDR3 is TGCAGCGTTGAAGATTACGGACTAGCGGGAGGAAGCACAGATACGCAGTATTTT.

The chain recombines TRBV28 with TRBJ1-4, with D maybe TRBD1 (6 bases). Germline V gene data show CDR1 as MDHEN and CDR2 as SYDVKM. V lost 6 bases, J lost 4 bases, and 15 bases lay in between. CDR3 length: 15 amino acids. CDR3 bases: TGTGCCAGCAGGACCCCGGGGGGGCTTAATGAAAAACTGTTTTTT. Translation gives CASRTPGGLNEKLFF.

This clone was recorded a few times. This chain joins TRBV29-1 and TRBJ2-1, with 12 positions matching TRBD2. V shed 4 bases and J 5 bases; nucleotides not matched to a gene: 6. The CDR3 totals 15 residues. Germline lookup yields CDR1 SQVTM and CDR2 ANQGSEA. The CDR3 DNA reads TGCAGCGTTGCTAGCGGGGGGGACCCCAACAATGAGCAGTTCTTC. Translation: CSVASGGDPNNEQFF.

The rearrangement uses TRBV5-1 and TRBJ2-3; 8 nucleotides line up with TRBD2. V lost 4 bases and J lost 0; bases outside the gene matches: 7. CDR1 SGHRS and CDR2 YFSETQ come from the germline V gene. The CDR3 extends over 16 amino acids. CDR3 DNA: TGCGCCAGCAGCGCGGGACTAGAAGTGAGCACAGATACGCAGTATTTT. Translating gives CASSAGLEVSTDTQYF.

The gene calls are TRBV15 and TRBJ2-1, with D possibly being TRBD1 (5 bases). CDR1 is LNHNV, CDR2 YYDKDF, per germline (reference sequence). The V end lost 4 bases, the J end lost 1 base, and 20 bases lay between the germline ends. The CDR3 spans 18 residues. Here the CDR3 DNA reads TGTGCCACCAGCAAGAAGACGCAGGGTATTGGGTCCTACAATGAGCAGTTCTTC. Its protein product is CATSKKTQGIGSYNEQFF.

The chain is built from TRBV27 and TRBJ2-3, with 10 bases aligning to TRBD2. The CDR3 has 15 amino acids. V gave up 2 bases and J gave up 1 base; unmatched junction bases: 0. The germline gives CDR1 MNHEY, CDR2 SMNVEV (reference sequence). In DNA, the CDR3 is TGTGCCAGCAGTTTAGGGACTAGCGGCACAGATACGCAGTATTTT. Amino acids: CASSLGTSGTDTQYF.

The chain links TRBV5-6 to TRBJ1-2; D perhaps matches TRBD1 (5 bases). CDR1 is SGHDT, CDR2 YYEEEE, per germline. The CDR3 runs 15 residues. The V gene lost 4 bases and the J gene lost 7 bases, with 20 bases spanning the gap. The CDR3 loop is CASSKIYEGGAGYTF. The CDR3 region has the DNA TGTGCCAGCAGCAAAATCTACGAGGGAGGGGCTGGCTACACCTTC. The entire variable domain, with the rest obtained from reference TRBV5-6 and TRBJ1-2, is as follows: DAGVTQSPTHLIKTRGQQVTLRCSPKSGHDTVSWYQQALGQGPQFIFQYYEEEERQRGNFPDRFSGHQFPNYSSELNVNALLLGDSALYLCASSKIYEGGAGYTFGSGTRLTVV.

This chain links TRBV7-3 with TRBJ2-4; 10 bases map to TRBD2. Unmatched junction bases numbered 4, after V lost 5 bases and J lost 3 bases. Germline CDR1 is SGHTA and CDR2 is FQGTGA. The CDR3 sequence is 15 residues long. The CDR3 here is CASSPIAGGKNIQYF. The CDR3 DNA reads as TGTGCCAGCAGCCCCATAGCGGGGGGCAAAAACATTCAGTACTTC.

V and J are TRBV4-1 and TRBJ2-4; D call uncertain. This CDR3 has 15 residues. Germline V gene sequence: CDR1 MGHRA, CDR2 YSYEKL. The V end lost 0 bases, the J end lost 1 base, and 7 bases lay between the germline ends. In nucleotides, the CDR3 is TGCGCCAGCAGCCAAGATTCCGGGGCCAAAAACATTCAGTACTTC. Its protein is CASSQDSGAKNIQYF.

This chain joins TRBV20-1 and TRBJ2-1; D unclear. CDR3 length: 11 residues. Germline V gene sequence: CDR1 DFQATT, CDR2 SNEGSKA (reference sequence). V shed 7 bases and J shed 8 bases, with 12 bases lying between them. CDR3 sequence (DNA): TGCAGTGGAGACCGAGGCGATGAGCAGTTCTTC. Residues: CSGDRGDEQFF.

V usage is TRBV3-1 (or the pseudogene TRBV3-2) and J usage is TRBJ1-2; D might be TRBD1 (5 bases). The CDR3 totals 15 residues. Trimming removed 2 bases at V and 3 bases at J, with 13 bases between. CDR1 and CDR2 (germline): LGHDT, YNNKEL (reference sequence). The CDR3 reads CASSQSYRGYYGYTF. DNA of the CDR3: TGTGCCAGCAGCCAATCCTATAGGGGCTACTATGGCTACACCTTC.

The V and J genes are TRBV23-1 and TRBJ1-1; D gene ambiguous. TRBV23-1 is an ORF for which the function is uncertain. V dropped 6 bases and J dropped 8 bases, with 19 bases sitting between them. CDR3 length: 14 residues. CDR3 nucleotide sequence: TGCGCCAGCAGCGCACCGTCGTTGGCATCCGAAGCTTTCTTT. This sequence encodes CASSAPSLASEAFF.

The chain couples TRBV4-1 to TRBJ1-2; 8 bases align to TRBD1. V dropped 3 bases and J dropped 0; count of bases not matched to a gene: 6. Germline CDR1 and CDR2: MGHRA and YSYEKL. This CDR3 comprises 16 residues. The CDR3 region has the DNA TGCGCCAGCAGCCAGACCCTGGACAGGGCTAACTATGGCTACACCTTC. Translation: CASSQTLDRANYGYTF.

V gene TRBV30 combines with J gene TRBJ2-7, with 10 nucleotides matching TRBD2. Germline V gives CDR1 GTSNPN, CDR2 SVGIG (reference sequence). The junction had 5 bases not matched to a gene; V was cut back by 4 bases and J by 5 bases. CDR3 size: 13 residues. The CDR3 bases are TGTGCCTGGATAGCGGGAGGTAATCACGAGCAGTACTTC. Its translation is CAWIAGGNHEQYF.

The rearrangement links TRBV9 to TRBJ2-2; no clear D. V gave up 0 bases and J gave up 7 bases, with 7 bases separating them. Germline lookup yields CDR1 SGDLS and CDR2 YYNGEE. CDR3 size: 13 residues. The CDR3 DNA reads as TGTGCCAGCAGCGTAGCTATGAGCGGGGAGCTGTTTTTT. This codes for CASSVAMSGELFF.

The CDR3 reads CASSGPSGTGELFF. The CDR3 nucleotides are TGTGCCAGCAGTGGGCCTAGCGGCACCGGGGAGCTGTTTTTT. The rearrangement links TRBV2 to TRBJ2-2, with 7 bases fitting TRBD2. J was trimmed by 4 bases and V by 4 bases; bases with no gene match: 3. Germline values: CDR1 SNHLY, CDR2 FYNNEI. CDR3 size: 14 residues.